This TCR beta chain derives from a study of identical twins. cDNA molecules carried unique molecular identifiers, and template switching added a universal primer site. TCRdb re-called the 5' RACE reads with MiXCR, one entry per CDR3 protein. Of 400,000 to 600,000 distinct CDR3 sequences listed, under 25% are singletons. Healthy Caucasian individuals made up all the donors. V dropped 4 bases and J dropped 1 base, with 7 bases sitting between them. The CDR3 is made up of 12 amino acids. From germline, CDR1 is DFQATT and CDR2 SNEGSKA (reference sequence). This clonotype has only a few counts. The antigen is unknown. General observations from the study: Excess low generation probability was seen in twin-shared out-of-frame alpha sequences. Researchers caution that invariant MAIT and iNKT cells could partly confound zero-insertion analyses.

These data also featured in a second study, about yellow fever vaccine responses in identical twins.

Sequencing was carried out using CD4+ T cells sorted from blood. The clonotype originates from a woman in her late teens or twenties in good health. The chain recombines TRBV20-1 with TRBJ1-1; TRBD1 might be the D (5 bases). CDR3: CSATRENTEAFF. DNA for the CDR3: TGCAGTGCTACCAGGGAGAACACTGAAGCTTTCTTT.